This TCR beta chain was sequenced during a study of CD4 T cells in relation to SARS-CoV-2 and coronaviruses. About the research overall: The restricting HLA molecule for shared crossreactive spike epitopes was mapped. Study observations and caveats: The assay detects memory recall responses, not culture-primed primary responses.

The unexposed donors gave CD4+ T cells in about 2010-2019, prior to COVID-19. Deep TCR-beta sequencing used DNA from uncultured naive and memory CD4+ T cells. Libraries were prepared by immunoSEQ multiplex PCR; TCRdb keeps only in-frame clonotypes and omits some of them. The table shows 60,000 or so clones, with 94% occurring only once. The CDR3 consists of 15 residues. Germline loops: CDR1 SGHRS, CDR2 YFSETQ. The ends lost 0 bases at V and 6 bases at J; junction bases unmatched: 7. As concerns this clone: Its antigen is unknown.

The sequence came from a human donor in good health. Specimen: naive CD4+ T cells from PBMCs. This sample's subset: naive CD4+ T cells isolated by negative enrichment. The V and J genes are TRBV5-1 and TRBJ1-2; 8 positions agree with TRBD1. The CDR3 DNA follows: TGCGCCAGCAGCTTGGCCAGGACAGGGTTTGATGGCTACACCTTC. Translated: CASSLARTGFDGYTF.